The 21 T cell receptor beta chains presented below share a single source sample, sequenced in a study of tumor-infiltrating lymphocytes in primary liver carcinoma. Using a constant-region primer together with ProtoScript II reverse transcriptase, TCR beta cDNA was made from 500 ng of total RNA. It was through three nested multiplex PCR rounds of slightly modified ARM-PCR that TCR beta libraries arose. The first two PCR rounds used TRBV1-TRBV30 primers with a Cbeta primer, about 9 cycles each. One entry per CDR3 protein results from TCRdb running MiXCR on the multiplex PCR reads. In the table there are 100,000 or so distinct CDR3 sequences, 55% to 75% of which are singletons. Unsorted bulk tissue of roughly 20-31 mg yielded co-extracted RNA and DNA. Sequencing input: liver tumor tissue from sampling region 5. Subset: tumor region T5, tumor centre. Every receptor here comes from a woman aged 55-75 years with primary liver carcinoma and hepatitis B virus infection.

For this clonotype: Sequence at one end of the junction differs from germline and may be a read error. This chain links TRBV12-3 or TRBV12-4 with TRBJ1-2; 10 bases agree with TRBD1. This CDR3 region has 16 residues. CDR3: CANSSGQGSGNYGYTF. CDR3 coding DNA: TGTGCCAACAGTTCGGGACAGGGGTCGGGTAACTATGGCTACACCTTC.

On this clonotype: The conserved final phenylalanine or tryptophan is absent from the CDR3, which likely points to a read error. The rearrangement joins TRBV11-2 to TRBJ1-3, with D uncertain. Germline V gene lookup returns CDR1 SGHAT and CDR2 FQNNGV. The V end lost 3 bases, the J end lost 4 bases, and 7 bases lay between the germline ends. The CDR3 runs to 13 residues. CDR3: CASSFAGGNTIYL. As DNA, the CDR3 is TGTGCCAGCAGCTTCGCCGGCGGAAACACCATATATTTA.

In the case of this clonotype: One junction end does not reproduce the germline sequence, and a read error may be involved. The V call is TRBV5-5, the J call TRBJ2-5; D may be TRBD2 (5 bases). CDR1 and CDR2 (germline): SGHKS, YYEKEE (reference sequence). The CDR3 sequence is 15 residues long. This CDR3 is CAGSFGLMNQENQYF. CDR3 DNA sequence: TGTGCAGGCAGCTTTGGACTCATGAACCAAGAGAACCAGTACTTC.

As to this clonotype: This may be a read error: a much more frequent sequence differs by one nucleotide. The chain has TRBV30 and TRBJ2-5, with 8 nucleotides matching TRBD1. The germline V gene encodes CDR1 GTSNPN and CDR2 SVGIG (reference sequence). The CDR3 is 13 amino acids. The J segment lost 1 base and the V segment lost 7 bases, leaving 5 bases of the junction unmatched. CDR3 amino acids: CALKGTGQETQYF. CDR3 coding DNA: TGTGCCTTGAAAGGGACAGGCCAAGAGACCCAGTACTTC.

This clonotype was counted once. Being one base from a much bigger clone, this may be a read error. J is TRBJ2-7 and V is TRBV30, with D perhaps assigned TRBD1 or TRBD2 (5 bases each). Trimming took 4 bases from V and 2 from J, leaving 18 bases between them. The V gene's germline CDR1 is GTSNPN and CDR2 SVGIG (reference sequence). The CDR3 has 15 residues. CDR3 DNA: TGTGCCTGGATAATGGGACCGAATGAAGCCTACGAGCAGTACTTC. This gives the protein CAWIMGPNEAYEQYF.

Comment on this clonotype: The final CDR3 position lacks the conserved phenylalanine or tryptophan, pointing to a likely read error. No DNA is shown, since the ends of the CDR3 on it are uncertain; the CDR3 is the one TCRdb lists. The chain joins TRBV11-2 to TRBJ2-5. The germline V gene encodes CDR1 SGHAT and CDR2 FQNNGV. The CDR3 is 11 residues long, ends included. The CDR3 sequence: CASSLSETHYI.

Of note for this clonotype: One end of the junction varies from germline; a read error may be responsible. The V call is TRBV11-2, the J call TRBJ2-3; 9 bases are a match to TRBD2. Germline CDR1 is SGHAT and CDR2 is FQNNGV. CDR3 size: 14 residues. CDR3 loop: CTSSSGLATVTQYF. CDR3 bases: TGTACCAGCAGCTCGGGACTAGCCACAGTTACGCAGTATTTT. Full variable domain (outside the CDR3, taken from reference TRBV11-2 and TRBJ2-3): EAGVAQSPRYKIIEKRQSVAFWCNPISGHATLYWYQQILGQGPKLLIQFQNNGVVDDSQLPKDRFSAERLKGVDSTLKIQPAKLEDSAVYLCTSSSGLATVTQYFGPGTRLTVL.

Comment on this clonotype: A much larger clone sits a single nucleotide away, making a read error possible. CDR3 coding DNA: TGCGCCAGCAGCTCGGGGACTAGCGGACCGACCGAGACCCAGTACTTC. Residues: CASSSGTSGPTETQYF. This chain links TRBV5-1 with TRBJ2-5; TRBD2 matches 11 bases. This CDR3 region has 16 residues. Germline CDR1 is SGHRS and CDR2 is YFSETQ. The junction had 9 bases not matched to a gene; V was cut back by 3 bases and J by 5 bases.

Points on this clonotype: A junction end diverges from the germline sequence, so it may reflect a read error. The chain links TRBV6-4 to TRBJ2-2; 7 bases fit TRBD1. Germline CDR1 MRHNA, CDR2 SNTAGT. The CDR3 is made up of 14 amino acids. Here the CDR3 reads CASRTGGDTGELIF. In nucleotides, the CDR3 is TGTGCCAGCCGGACAGGAGGCGACACCGGGGAGCTGATTTTT.

V gene TRBV11-2 combines with J gene TRBJ2-5; 14 bases map to TRBD2. V lost 8 bases to trimming and J lost 4 bases; unmatched junction nucleotides: 9. The CDR3 runs to 16 residues. Per germline, CDR1 SGHAT and CDR2 FQNNGV. CDR3 sequence: CASGSLGTSGRETQYF. CDR3 sequence (DNA): TGTGCCAGCGGCTCCCTGGGGACTAGCGGGAGAGAGACCCAGTACTTC.

This clonotype was observed once. The conserved final phenylalanine or tryptophan is absent from the CDR3, which likely points to a read error. The DNA is omitted, as the CDR3 cannot be located on it reliably, and the CDR3 follows TCRdb's listing. The chain recombines TRBV5-1 with TRBJ2-2; no DNA check was done on the table's D call, TRBD1. The CDR3 contains 15 residues when both ends are counted. Germline V gives CDR1 SGHRS, CDR2 YFSETQ. The CDR3 protein is CASSSQGAIAEELFI.

This rearrangement joins TRBV12-3 or TRBV12-4 to TRBJ2-5, with 10 bases fitting TRBD2. This CDR3 region has 16 residues. The trim removed 5 bases at V and 7 bases at J, leaving 13 bases unmatched. The CDR3 DNA reads as TGTGCCAGCAGTGCTTTAGCGGGAGGTTGGGGAGGGACCCAGTACTTC. As protein: CASSALAGGWGGTQYF.

As regards this clonotype: One end of the junction varies from germline; a read error may be responsible. The rearrangement joins TRBV11-2 to TRBJ2-3, with a tentative D call TRBD2 (6 bases). In germline, CDR1 is SGHAT, CDR2 FQNNGV. The CDR3 loop spans 14 amino acids. The CDR3 coding sequence is TGCGCCAGCAGCACCCGGACGGGGGCAGATACGCAGTATTTT. As protein: CASSTRTGADTQYF.

This chain uses TRBV29-1 with TRBJ2-2; D remains ambiguous. V gave up 4 bases and J gave up 8 bases, with 14 bases separating them. In germline, CDR1 is SQVTM, CDR2 ANQGSEA. This CDR3 comprises 13 residues. The CDR3 DNA reads as TGCAGCGTTGCCCCAGCCCCGGCTGGGGAGCTGTTTTTT. Translation gives CSVAPAPAGELFF.

This clonotype was counted at least ten times. The chain uses TRBV7-9 and TRBJ1-3; possibly TRBD1 for D (5 bases). Germline loops: CDR1 SEHNR, CDR2 FQNEAQ (reference sequence). The CDR3 totals 15 residues. Trimming took off 1 base at V and 2 bases at J, with 9 bases between the two ends. In nucleotides, the CDR3 is TGTGCCAGCAGCTTAGGCAGGGCGACTGGAAACACCATATATTTT. It encodes CASSLGRATGNTIYF.

V and J are TRBV4-2 and TRBJ2-3; D is uncertain. Trimming cost V 10 bases and J 1 base, with 15 bases left between them. CDR3 length equals 14 residues. Germline values: CDR1 LGHNA, CDR2 YNFKEQ. The CDR3 nucleotides are TGTGCCATCAGGCCCATCATGGGCACAGATACGCAGTATTTT. It specifies CAIRPIMGTDTQYF.

Remarks on this clonotype: A read error is likely, as this CDR3 ends without the conserved phenylalanine or tryptophan. This rearrangement joins TRBV20-1 to TRBJ2-2, with 10 bases identical to TRBD2. The germline V gene encodes CDR1 DFQATT and CDR2 SNEGSKA (reference sequence). The CDR3 totals 17 residues. The V and J ends lost 0 bases and 9 bases, in that order; junction bases with no gene match: 13. The CDR3 sequence: CSARDAEAGGWARELFS. The CDR3 DNA is TGCAGTGCTAGAGACGCGGAAGCGGGAGGGTGGGCCCGGGAGCTGTTTTCT.

The chain links TRBV10-2 to TRBJ2-6; 8 bases are shared with TRBD2. Germline loops: CDR1 WSHSY, CDR2 SAAADI. The CDR3 spans 17 residues. Here the CDR3 DNA reads TGCACCACTGAGGGACTAGGGGGGTTCTCTGGGGCCAACGTCCTGACTTTC. This sequence encodes CTTEGLGGFSGANVLTF.

This CDR3 reads CAWIIKGSTEAFF. The CDR3 bases are TGTGCCTGGATAATTAAGGGCAGCACTGAAGCTTTCTTT. The J gene is TRBJ1-1, the V gene TRBV30; D not certain. Germline lookup yields CDR1 GTSNPN and CDR2 SVGIG (reference sequence). This CDR3 comprises 13 residues. The V end was cut by 4 bases, the J end by 4 bases, with 13 bases between.

As to this clonotype: This may be a read error, as it is one base from a much larger clone. The genes are TRBV4-1 and TRBJ1-2; D not resolved. CDR1 is MGHRA, CDR2 YSYEKL, per germline. The V gene lost 4 bases and the J gene lost 8 bases, with 11 bases spanning the gap. There are 12 residues in the CDR3. DNA of the CDR3: TGCGCCAGCAGCCCCCCACCCGAGGGCTACACCTTC. Encoded protein: CASSPPPEGYTF.

Comments on this clonotype: Here the CDR3 omits its conserved ending phenylalanine or tryptophan, so a read error is the likely source. The chain recombines TRBV11-2 with TRBJ2-2; a possible D gene is TRBD2 (5 bases). This CDR3 has 14 amino acids. Germline-derived CDR1 and CDR2 are SGHAT and FQNNGV. CDR3 in amino acids: CASSFYRSAGKLFL. CDR3 DNA sequence: TGTGCCAGCAGCTTTTATAGATCCGCCGGGAAGCTGTTTCTT.